Below are 21 T cell receptor beta chains sequenced from a single sample in a study of blood T cells in healthy people across ages. Sample-barcoded 5' priming and a J-beta primer mix drove a second PCR of roughly 6 to 12 cycles. TCRdb re-called the 5' RACE reads with MiXCR, one entry per CDR3 protein. The top ten hold less than 15% of the sample, which has roughly 680,000 distinct CDR3 sequences, under 65% seen once. Sequences were obtained from blood. Receptor source: a woman of 80 years or more in good health.

The rearrangement links TRBV7-3 to TRBJ2-1; perhaps TRBD2 as D (6 bases). Germline CDR1 SGHTA, CDR2 FQGTGA. V lost 4 bases and J lost 11, with 12 bases in between. CDR3 length equals 12 residues. This CDR3 is CASSSHAGQQFF. The CDR3, as DNA: TGTGCCAGCAGCTCCCACGCGGGACAGCAGTTCTTC.

This clonotype was seen more than once but under ten times. The CDR3 loop is CASRPIDRVETQYF. In DNA form, the CDR3 reads TGTGCCAGCAGACCCATCGACAGGGTCGAGACCCAGTACTTC. This chain uses TRBV6-5 with TRBJ2-5; TRBD1 matches 7 bases. With V trimmed by 6 bases and J by 5 bases, 9 bases remained unmatched. This CDR3 is built from 14 residues. The germline V gene encodes CDR1 MNHEY and CDR2 SVGAGI.

As concerns this clonotype: A much larger clone differs from this one at a single base, so this may be a read error. The chain links TRBV20-1 to TRBJ2-1, with D tentatively TRBD1 (6 bases). The CDR3 has 17 amino acids. Trimming pared 4 bases from V and 2 bases from J, leaving 21 bases between. Germline assignment: CDR1 DFQATT and CDR2 SNEGSKA (reference sequence). In DNA, the CDR3 is TGCAGTGCTAAGAACTGGGGGCTTCCTTCAGCCTACAATGAGCAGTTCTTC. Protein product: CSAKNWGLPSAYNEQFF.

This clonotype was observed a handful of times. The genes are TRBV5-1 and TRBJ2-7; D perhaps matches TRBD2 (7 bases). CDR3 length equals 15 residues. CDR1 SGHRS and CDR2 YFSETQ come from the germline V gene. Trimming cost V 3 bases and J 3 bases, with 16 bases left between them. CDR3 protein: CASSWEGGAIYEQYF. The DNA for the CDR3 is TGCGCCAGCAGCTGGGAGGGGGGGGCCATCTACGAGCAGTACTTC.

V gene TRBV18 combines with J gene TRBJ1-2, with 7 bases aligning to TRBD1. Germline values: CDR1 KGHSH, CDR2 LQKENI. J was trimmed by 2 bases and V by 0 bases; bases with no gene match: 0. The CDR3 runs to 14 residues. The CDR3 protein is CASSPPRGNYGYTF. DNA for the CDR3: TGTGCCAGCTCACCACCCAGGGGGAACTATGGCTACACCTTC.

This rearrangement joins TRBV27 to TRBJ2-7, with 12 bases fitting TRBD2. The trim removed 6 bases at V and 3 bases at J, leaving 6 bases unmatched. Germline-derived CDR1 and CDR2 are MNHEY and SMNVEV (reference sequence). The CDR3 spans 15 residues. Written as DNA, the CDR3 is TGTGCCAGCAGGCGACTAGCGGGAGAGAGCTACGAGCAGTACTTC. Encoded protein: CASRRLAGESYEQYF.

This clonotype was seen repeatedly, ten times or more. The gene calls are TRBV7-3 and TRBJ2-1, with TRBD2 identical over 9 bases. V gave up 1 base and J gave up 6 bases; unmatched junction bases: 1. The CDR3 spans 14 residues. Germline V gives CDR1 SGHTA, CDR2 FQGTGA. The CDR3 region has the DNA TGTGCCAGCAGCTTAAAACTAGCGGGCAATGAGCAGTTCTTC. This encodes CASSLKLAGNEQFF.

There are many counts of this clonotype. The chain couples TRBV7-2 to TRBJ2-7; TRBD1 matches 8 bases. Per germline, CDR1 SGHTA and CDR2 FQGNSA. J lost 0 bases, V lost 4 bases, and 2 bases had no gene match. CDR3 length: 14 amino acids. The CDR3: CASSSDRASYEQYF. The CDR3 nucleotides read TGTGCCAGCAGCTCGGACAGGGCCTCCTACGAGCAGTACTTC.

The chain couples TRBV12-3 or TRBV12-4 to TRBJ1-1; a possible D gene is TRBD1 (5 bases). Trimming took 6 bases from V and 3 from J, leaving 14 bases between them. The CDR3 consists of 14 residues. CDR3 sequence: CASRGRGEHTEAFF. The CDR3 DNA follows: TGTGCCAGCAGAGGTAGGGGAGAACACACTGAAGCTTTCTTT.

The rearrangement uses TRBV6-5 and TRBJ1-5, with TRBD1 as a possible D gene (5 bases). The germline gives CDR1 MNHEY, CDR2 SVGAGI. The CDR3 covers 14 residues. The germline V and J ends were trimmed by 4 bases and 6 bases, with 13 bases remaining between them. The CDR3 spells CASSSGGKGQPQHF. DNA for the CDR3: TGTGCCAGCAGTTCGGGGGGGAAGGGTCAGCCCCAGCATTTT.

The chain has TRBV20-1 and TRBJ2-7; a possible D gene is TRBD2 (5 bases). The V gene lost 0 bases and the J gene lost 4 bases, with 7 bases spanning the gap. Per the germline V gene, CDR1 is DFQATT and CDR2 is SNEGSKA (reference sequence). The CDR3 is 12 residues long. The CDR3 sequence is CSARDREYEQYF. The CDR3 nucleotides read TGCAGTGCTAGAGATAGGGAGTACGAGCAGTACTTC.

The rearrangement links TRBV20-1 to TRBJ2-4, with TRBD2 as a possible D gene (6 bases). The CDR3 runs 17 residues. Per germline, CDR1 DFQATT and CDR2 SNEGSKA (reference sequence). The V and J ends lost 3 bases and 8 bases respectively, with 26 bases between them. The CDR3 sequence is CSASNPGDPAGQDIQYF. In DNA form, the CDR3 reads TGCAGTGCTAGTAACCCGGGGGATCCTGCGGGTCAGGACATTCAGTACTTC.

As to this clonotype: Its ends do not fully match the called genes, so a read error is possible. The rearrangement joins TRBV12-5 to TRBJ2-1; D uncertain. From germline, CDR1 is LGHNT and CDR2 FRNRAP. This CDR3 comprises 12 residues. DNA of the CDR3: TGTGCTAGCGGTTTGTACGGGAATGAGCAGTTCTTC. This translates into CASGLYGNEQFF.

V and J are TRBV7-9 and TRBJ1-6; the match to TRBD1 covers 8 bases. The CDR3 spans 14 residues. From germline, CDR1 is SEHNR and CDR2 FQNEAQ (reference sequence). The V segment lost 6 bases and the J segment 5 bases; nucleotides outside the gene matches: 3. CDR3 sequence: CASSQDRDNSPLHF. CDR3 DNA sequence: TGTGCCAGCAGTCAGGACAGGGATAATTCACCCCTCCACTTT.

V usage is TRBV27 and J usage is TRBJ2-7; a weak D match, TRBD1 (6 bases). CDR3 size: 19 residues. The ends were cut back, 4 bases at V and 1 base at J, with 26 bases in the middle. Germline V lookup: CDR1 MNHEY, CDR2 SMNVEV (reference sequence). This chain's CDR3 is CASSSPRGTGLRPSYEQYF. The CDR3, as DNA: TGTGCCAGCAGTTCCCCGCGCGGAACAGGGCTACGGCCGTCCTACGAGCAGTACTTC.

On this clonotype itself: This sequence may be a read error, since a much larger clone differs from it by one base. This sequence joins TRBV2 and TRBJ2-1; the D is unclear. CDR1 and CDR2 (germline): SNHLY, FYNNEI. There are 13 residues in the CDR3. The CDR3 DNA sequence: TGTGTCAGCAGTTTGGGTAATTACAATGAGCAGTTCTTC. It is translated as CVSSLGNYNEQFF.

The gene calls are TRBV3-1 and TRBJ2-5; the match to TRBD2 covers 7 bases. Trimming cost V 1 base and J 3 bases; bases outside gene matches: 8. The V gene's germline CDR1 is LGHDT and CDR2 YNNKEL (reference sequence). This CDR3 has 16 amino acids. The CDR3 bases are TGTGCCAGCAGCCAAGCCCGACTAGCTGGAAAAGAGACCCAGTACTTC. Translated, it gives CASSQARLAGKETQYF.

This clonotype has just a few counts. The V and J genes are TRBV5-1 and TRBJ2-1; D ambiguous. The CDR3 has 15 residues. Germline V gene data show CDR1 as SGHRS and CDR2 as YFSETQ. V lost 2 bases and J 10 bases, leaving 19 bases between the germline ends. CDR3 nucleotides: TGCGCCAGCAGCTTACAGACTGCTACCCTCGGGGAGCAGTTCTTC. Amino acid sequence: CASSLQTATLGEQFF.

This clonotype occurred many times. V gene TRBV12-3 or TRBV12-4 combines with J gene TRBJ2-1, with 13 bases identical to TRBD2. The CDR3 contains 18 residues. V trimming: 5 bases; J trimming: 1 base; junction bases outside the gene matches: 8. For the CDR3, the DNA is TGTGCCAGCAGTCCGGCCGGGACTAGCGGGACGTCCTACAATGAGCAGTTCTTC. Translation: CASSPAGTSGTSYNEQFF.

As regards this clonotype: A much larger clonotype is one base distant, so this may be a read error. This chain links TRBV5-1 with TRBJ2-5; the D gene is possibly TRBD2 (6 bases). Germline CDR1 is SGHRS and CDR2 is YFSETQ. The CDR3 is made up of 12 amino acids. Deletions cut 4 bases from V and 11 bases from J, with 15 bases between. CDR3 region: CASSRLVNEQYF. As DNA, the CDR3 is TGCGCCAGCAGCAGACTAGTCAATGAGCAGTACTTC.

Comments on this clonotype: A much bigger clone sits one base away, suggesting this may be a read error. This chain connects TRBV28 to TRBJ2-3; 9 bases are a match to TRBD2. The CDR3 has 16 residues. Germline CDR1 and CDR2: MDHEN and SYDVKM. V lost 6 bases, J lost 4 bases, and 11 bases stayed unmatched. The CDR3 nucleotides read TGTGCCAGCAGAGACACTTTAGCGGGGGCTGCAGATACGCAGTATTTT. Translation: CASRDTLAGAADTQYF.